Listed below are T cell receptor beta chains from one sample, sequenced in a study of OX40 agonist ivuxolimab in advanced cancers. The protocol was immunoSEQ multiplex PCR, while the TCRdb copy is restricted to in-frame clones and leaves out a portion. The table shows more than 45,000 clones, with roughly 77% occurring only once. The sequencing here drew on CD4+ or CD8+ T cells sorted from blood, taken in a trial of the OX40 agonist ivuxolimab. Receptor source: an adult with an advanced solid tumor such as melanoma, head and neck, liver or kidney cancer. Both conserved end residues are part of each CDR3. The D gene is left open where the match is weak. A row's size may be missing; if present it is once, few, many or a size class.

j_call d_call cdr3_length clone_size v_call cdr3_nt cdr3_aa
TRBJ1-1 TRBD1 14 NA TRBV9 TGTGCCAGCAGCGCCACAGGGGTGGACACTGAAGCTTTCTTT CASSATGVDTEAFF
TRBJ1-6 NA 17 few TRBV7-9 TGTGCCAGCAGCTTTCAAACCGGACCGGGATCTAATTCACCCCTCCACTTT CASSFQTGPGSNSPLHF
TRBJ1-4 NA 14 NA TRBV7-2 TGTGCCAGCAGCTTAGACGGGAATAATGAAAAACTGTTTTTT CASSLDGNNEKLFF
TRBJ2-7 TRBD1 13 few TRBV19 TGTGCCAGTAGTATGGGACAGGGGAGAGAGCAGTACTTC CASSMGQGREQYF
TRBJ1-2 NA 12 NA TRBV6-6 TGTGCCAGCAGTTCCGGGGCGGGAGGCTACACCTTC CASSSGAGGYTF
TRBJ2-5 TRBD2 17 NA TRBV5-4 TGTGCCAGCAGCTCCGGGCAGCCTAGCGGGGGGCAGGAGACCCAGTACTTC CASSSGQPSGGQETQYF
TRBJ1-4 NA 14 NA TRBV28 TGTGCCAGCAGAGAAGGGGGTACTAATGAAAAACTGTTTTTT CASREGGTNEKLFF
TRBJ2-7 NA 15 NA TRBV27 TGTGCCAGCATGCTCCTCGGTGGGACGTCCTACGAGCAGTACTTC CASMLLGGTSYEQYF
TRBJ1-1 NA 14 NA TRBV6-6 TGTGCCAGCAGTTACTCGGAGGGGGACACTGAAGCTTTCTTT CASSYSEGDTEAFF
TRBJ1-2 NA 14 NA TRBV6-5 TGTGCCAGCACTTTACAGTTACCCACCTATGGCTACACCTTC CASTLQLPTYGYTF
TRBJ1-6 NA 14 few TRBV19 TGTGCCACCCATGTGGGGAGGTACGATTCACCCCTCCACTTT CATHVGRYDSPLHF
TRBJ2-1 TRBD1 15 NA TRBV7-7 TGTGCCAGCAGCTCCTCCGGGACAGGGATCAATGAGCAGTTCTTC CASSSSGTGINEQFF
TRBJ1-5 NA 14 NA TRBV5-4 TGTGCCAGCAGCTCGCAGGGGAACAATCAGCCCCAGCATTTT CASSSQGNNQPQHF
TRBJ1-1 TRBD1 15 NA TRBV29-1 TGCAGCGTTGCCCTCACTAGACAGGGAAGCACTGAAGCTTTCTTT CSVALTRQGSTEAFF
TRBJ2-7 TRBD1 17 medium-sized TRBV5-4 TGTGCCAGCAGCTCTGGACGGGGGACAGGCAGTCCCTACGAGCAGTACTTC CASSSGRGTGSPYEQYF
TRBJ2-3 NA 12 NA TRBV5-4 TGTGCCAGCAGCTTGGACGCAGATACGCAGTATTTT CASSLDADTQYF
TRBJ1-5 TRBD1 14 few TRBV6-5 TGTGCCAGCAGTTCGGACAGGAGCAATCAGCCCCAGCATTTT CASSSDRSNQPQHF
TRBJ1-2 TRBD1 15 NA TRBV11-3 TGTGCCAGCAGTTCCTGGGACAGGGGGCCTCATGGCTACACCTTC CASSSWDRGPHGYTF
TRBJ2-7 NA 15 NA TRBV7-8 TGTGCCAGTAGCCGGGGCGGAACCGAGTCCTACGAGCAGTACTTC CASSRGGTESYEQYF
TRBJ2-3 NA 15 NA TRBV7-2 TGTGCCAGCAGCGCCACGGGACAAAGCACAGATACGCAGTATTTT CASSATGQSTDTQYF